Below, one T cell receptor (beta chain) is given with its context. Per the germline V gene, CDR1 is SGHTA and CDR2 is FQGNSA. The germline V and J ends were trimmed by 2 bases and 5 bases, with 10 bases remaining between them. This CDR3 contains 14 residues. The entry originates in a study of blood T cell repertoires in COVID-19. Repertoires were generated with immunoSEQ multiplex PCR, while TCRdb's copy carries only in-frame clones and drops some. The table lists 90,000 to 100,000 clones, roughly 84% of them singletons. Sequenced material: peripheral blood. The TCR was taken from a man aged 55 to 69 with acute or convalescent COVID-19. V and J are TRBV7-2 and TRBJ2-1, with TRBD2 as a possible D gene (6 bases). CDR3 sequence: CASSLSGRNNEQFF. In nucleotides, the CDR3 is TGTGCCAGCAGCTTATCAGGGAGGAACAATGAGCAGTTCTTC.